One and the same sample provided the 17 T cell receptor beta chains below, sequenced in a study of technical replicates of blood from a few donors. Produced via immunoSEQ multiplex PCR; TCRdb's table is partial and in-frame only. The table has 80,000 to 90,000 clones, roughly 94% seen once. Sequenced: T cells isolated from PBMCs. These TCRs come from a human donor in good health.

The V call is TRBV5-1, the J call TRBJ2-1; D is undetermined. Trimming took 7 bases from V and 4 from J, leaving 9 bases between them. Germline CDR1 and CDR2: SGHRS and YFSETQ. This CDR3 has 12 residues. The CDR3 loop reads CASYASYNEQFF. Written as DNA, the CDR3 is TGCGCCAGCTACGCGTCGTACAATGAGCAGTTCTTC.

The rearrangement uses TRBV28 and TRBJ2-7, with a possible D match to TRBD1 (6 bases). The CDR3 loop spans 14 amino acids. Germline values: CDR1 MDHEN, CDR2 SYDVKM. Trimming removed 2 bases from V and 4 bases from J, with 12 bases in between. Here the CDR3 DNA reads TGTGCCAGCAGTTTAAGGGGGAGTAGGTACGAGCAGTACTTC. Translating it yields CASSLRGSRYEQYF.

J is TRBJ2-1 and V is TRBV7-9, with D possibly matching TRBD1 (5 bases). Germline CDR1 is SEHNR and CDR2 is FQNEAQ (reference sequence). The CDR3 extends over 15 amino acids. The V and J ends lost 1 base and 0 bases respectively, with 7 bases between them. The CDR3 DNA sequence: TGTGCCAGCAGCTTAGATAGGGGCTCCTACAATGAGCAGTTCTTC. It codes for CASSLDRGSYNEQFF. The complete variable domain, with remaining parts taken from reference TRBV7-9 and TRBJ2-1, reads DTGVSQNPRHKITKRGQNVTFRCDPISEHNRLYWYRQTLGQGPEFLTYFQNEAQLEKSRLLSDRFSAERPKGSFSTLEIQRTEQGDSAMYLCASSLDRGSYNEQFFGPGTRLTVL.

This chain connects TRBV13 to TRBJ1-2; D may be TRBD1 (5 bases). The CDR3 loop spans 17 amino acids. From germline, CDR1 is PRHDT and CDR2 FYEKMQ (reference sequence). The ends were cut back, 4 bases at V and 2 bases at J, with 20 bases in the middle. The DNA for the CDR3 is TGTGCCAGCAGCTCGGCCGGAGGGGACTTCGGGAACTATGGCTACACCTTC. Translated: CASSSAGGDFGNYGYTF.

The CDR3 loop is CAGITGDYGYTF. CDR3 in DNA: TGTGCCGGAATCACGGGGGACTATGGCTACACCTTC. The V and J genes are TRBV6-1 and TRBJ1-2; a possible D gene is TRBD1 (5 bases). V was pared by 11 bases and J by 3 bases, with 13 bases between. The CDR3 spans 12 residues. Germline V lookup: CDR1 MNHNS, CDR2 SASEGT.

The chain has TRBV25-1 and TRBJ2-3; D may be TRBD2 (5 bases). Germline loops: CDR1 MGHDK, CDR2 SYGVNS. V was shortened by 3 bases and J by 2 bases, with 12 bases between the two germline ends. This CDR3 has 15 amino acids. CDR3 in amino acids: CASSDNGDYTDTQYF. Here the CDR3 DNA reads TGTGCCAGCAGTGATAACGGGGATTACACAGATACGCAGTATTTT.

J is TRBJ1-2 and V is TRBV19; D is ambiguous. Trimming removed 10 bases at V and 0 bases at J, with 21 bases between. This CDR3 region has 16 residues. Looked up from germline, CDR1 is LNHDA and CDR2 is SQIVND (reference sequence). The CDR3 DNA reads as TGTGCCATCCCCCTGGGAGAACAGCCAGCTAACTATGGCTACACCTTC. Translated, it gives CAIPLGEQPANYGYTF.

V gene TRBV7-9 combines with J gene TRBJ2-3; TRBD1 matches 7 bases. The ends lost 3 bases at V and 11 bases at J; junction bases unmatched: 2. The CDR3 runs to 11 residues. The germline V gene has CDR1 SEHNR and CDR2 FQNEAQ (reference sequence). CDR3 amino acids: CASSFRDRQYF. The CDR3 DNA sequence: TGTGCCAGCAGCTTCCGGGACAGGCAGTATTTT.

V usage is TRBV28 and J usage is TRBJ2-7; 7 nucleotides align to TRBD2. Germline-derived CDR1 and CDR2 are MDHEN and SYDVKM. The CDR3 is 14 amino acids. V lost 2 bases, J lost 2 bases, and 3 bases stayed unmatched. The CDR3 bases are TGTGCCAGCAGTTTAGCGGGAGTCACCTACGAGCAGTACTTC. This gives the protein CASSLAGVTYEQYF.

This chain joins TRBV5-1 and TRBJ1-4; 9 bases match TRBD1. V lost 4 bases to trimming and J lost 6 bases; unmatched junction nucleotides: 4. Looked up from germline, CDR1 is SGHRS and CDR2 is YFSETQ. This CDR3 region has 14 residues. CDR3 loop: CASSLQGADEKLFF. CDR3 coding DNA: TGCGCCAGCAGCCTACAGGGGGCCGATGAAAAACTGTTTTTT.

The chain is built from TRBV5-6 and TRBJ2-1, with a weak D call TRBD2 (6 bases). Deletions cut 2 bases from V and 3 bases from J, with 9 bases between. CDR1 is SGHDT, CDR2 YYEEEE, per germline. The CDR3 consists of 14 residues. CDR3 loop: CASSFWGVYNEQFF. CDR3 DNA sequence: TGTGCCAGCAGCTTTTGGGGGGTCTACAATGAGCAGTTCTTC.

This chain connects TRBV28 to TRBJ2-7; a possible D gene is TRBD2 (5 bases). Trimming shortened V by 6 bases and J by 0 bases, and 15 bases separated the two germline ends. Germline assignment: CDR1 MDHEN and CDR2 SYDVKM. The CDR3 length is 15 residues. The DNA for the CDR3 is TGTGCCAGCAGCACCACAGCGGCTCCCTCCTACGAGCAGTACTTC. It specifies CASSTTAAPSYEQYF.

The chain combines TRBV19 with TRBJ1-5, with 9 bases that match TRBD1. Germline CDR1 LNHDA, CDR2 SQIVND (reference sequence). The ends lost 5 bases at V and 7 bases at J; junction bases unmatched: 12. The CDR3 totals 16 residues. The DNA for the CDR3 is TGTGCCAGTAGTCCCGGGACAGGGCCAGGTATCCAGCCCCAGCATTTT. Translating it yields CASSPGTGPGIQPQHF.

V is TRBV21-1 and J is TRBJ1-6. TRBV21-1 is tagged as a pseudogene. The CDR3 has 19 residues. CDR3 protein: CASSSWGSRERSYNSPLHF. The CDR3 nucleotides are TGTGCCAGCAGCTCGTGGGGAAGTAGGGAGCGCTCCTATAATTCACCCCTCCACTTT.

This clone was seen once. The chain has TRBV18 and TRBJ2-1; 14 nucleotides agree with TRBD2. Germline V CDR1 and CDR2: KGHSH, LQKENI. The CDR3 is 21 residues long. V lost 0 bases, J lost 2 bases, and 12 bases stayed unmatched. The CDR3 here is CASSPPRGTGTSGSPYNEQFF. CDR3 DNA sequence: TGTGCCAGCTCACCACCCCGCGGGACCGGGACTAGCGGGAGTCCCTACAATGAGCAGTTCTTC.

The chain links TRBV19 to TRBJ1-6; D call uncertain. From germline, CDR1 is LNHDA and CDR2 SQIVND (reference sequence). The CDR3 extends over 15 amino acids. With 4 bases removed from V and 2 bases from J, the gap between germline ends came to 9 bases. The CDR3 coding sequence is TGTGCCAGTAGTAGTAATCGAGCCTATAATTCACCCCTCCACTTT. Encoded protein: CASSSNRAYNSPLHF.

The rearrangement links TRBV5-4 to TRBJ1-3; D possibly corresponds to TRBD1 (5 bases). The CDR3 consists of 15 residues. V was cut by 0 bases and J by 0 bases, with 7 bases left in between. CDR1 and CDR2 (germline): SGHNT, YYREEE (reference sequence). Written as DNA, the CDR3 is TGTGCCAGCAGCTTGGGACAGAGCTCTGGAAACACCATATATTTT. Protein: CASSLGQSSGNTIYF.